A single sample gave rise to the 19 T cell receptor beta chains below, sequenced in a study of T-cell reconstitution after alpha-beta-depleted transplantation in children. Unique molecular identifiers were incorporated when the TCRbeta library was constructed. From the PCR reads, TCRdb called clonotypes with MiXCR, one entry per CDR3 protein. The sample gives more than 200,000 distinct CDR3 sequences, 7.5% to 10% of which show up once; over 4.5% is in the top ten. The sequences come from PBMCs from the stem cell graft donor, collected from the stem cell graft. The receptor set was obtained from a human donor who donated a stem cell graft to a child with SCID.

In this sample, this clonotype turned up many times. The chain recombines TRBV9 with TRBJ1-1; D gene ambiguous. Looked up from germline, CDR1 is SGDLS and CDR2 is YYNGEE. CDR3 size: 15 residues. The germline V and J ends were trimmed by 4 bases and 3 bases, with 16 bases remaining between them. In nucleotides, the CDR3 is TGTGCCAGCAGCCCCGCCCGCGGACCCGACACTGAAGCTTTCTTT. It encodes CASSPARGPDTEAFF.

This clonotype was recorded many times. This chain joins TRBV4-1 and TRBJ2-7; 7 positions match TRBD1. The CDR3 has 13 amino acids. Germline trimming cut 8 bases from V and 3 bases from J; bases unmatched to any gene: 7. Germline CDR1 MGHRA, CDR2 YSYEKL. In DNA form, the CDR3 reads TGCGCCAGCCGGGACAGCCTTAACTACGAGCAGTACTTC. The encoded protein is CASRDSLNYEQYF.

The chain employs TRBV12-3 or TRBV12-4 and TRBJ2-2; 8 nucleotides match TRBD2. V was clipped by 6 bases and J by 5 bases; unmatched bases: 5. The CDR3 runs 14 residues. CDR3 in amino acids: CASRRAGETGELFF. As DNA, the CDR3 is TGTGCCAGCAGACGAGCGGGGGAGACCGGGGAGCTGTTTTTT.

This clonotype came up many times. The V and J genes are TRBV20-1 and TRBJ2-2, with 9 positions matching TRBD2. The V gene end was trimmed by 6 bases and the J gene end by 2 bases; junction bases not matched to a gene: 4. Per the germline V gene, CDR1 is DFQATT and CDR2 is SNEGSKA (reference sequence). The CDR3 has 14 residues. CDR3 sequence: CSAERGVNTGELFF. CDR3 sequence (DNA): TGCAGTGCCGAGCGGGGGGTTAACACCGGGGAGCTGTTTTTT.

This clonotype was picked up many times. This sequence joins TRBV7-9 and TRBJ1-6; D may be TRBD1 (5 bases). The length of the CDR3 is 15 residues. Deletions cut 5 bases from V and 9 bases from J, with 17 bases between. In germline, CDR1 is SEHNR, CDR2 FQNEAQ (reference sequence). CDR3 in amino acids: CASSPGRGESSPLHF. The CDR3 DNA follows: TGTGCCAGCAGCCCGGGGCGGGGCGAAAGTTCACCCCTCCACTTT.

This clonotype was seen ten or more times. This chain uses TRBV20-1 with TRBJ2-7; maybe TRBD2 (6 bases). The CDR3 runs to 17 residues. Trimming cost V 1 base and J 0 bases, with 19 bases left between them. Germline CDR1 DFQATT, CDR2 SNEGSKA (reference sequence). The CDR3 loop is CSARGRGAGRSSYEQYF. The CDR3 bases are TGCAGTGCTAGAGGCCGAGGGGCAGGGAGGAGCTCCTACGAGCAGTACTTC.

In this sample, this clonotype turned up many times. The genes are TRBV20-1 and TRBJ2-7; tentatively, D is TRBD1 (5 bases). The V and J ends lost 0 bases and 2 bases respectively, with 11 bases between them. The V gene's germline CDR1 is DFQATT and CDR2 SNEGSKA (reference sequence). The CDR3 is made up of 14 amino acids. DNA of the CDR3: TGCAGTGCTAGAGATTTGGACAATGCCTACGAGCAGTACTTC. It encodes CSARDLDNAYEQYF.

This clonotype was observed at least ten times. The gene calls are TRBV29-1 and TRBJ2-4; 10 nucleotides align to TRBD1. Trimming removed 2 bases from V and 3 bases from J; junction bases left unmatched: 16. The length of the CDR3 is 19 residues. Germline CDR1 reads SQVTM; CDR2 reads ANQGSEA. The CDR3 nucleotides are TGCAGCGTTGAAAGACGAGGGACAGGGGAACGGTTGGGCAAAAACATTCAGTACTTC. Its protein is CSVERRGTGERLGKNIQYF.

This clonotype was counted many times. The chain combines TRBV7-3 with TRBJ1-6; the match to TRBD1 covers 11 bases. Germline V gives CDR1 SGHTA, CDR2 FQGTGA. J was trimmed by 7 bases and V by 7 bases; bases with no gene match: 3. The CDR3 is 14 residues long. CDR3 in amino acids: CASMRTGGNSPLHF. In DNA form, the CDR3 reads TGTGCCAGCATGCGGACAGGGGGCAATTCACCCCTCCACTTT. Full variable domain (missing parts from reference TRBV7-3 and TRBJ1-6): GAGVSQTPSNKVTEKGKYVELRCDPISGHTALYWYRQSLGQGPEFLIYFQGTGAADDSGLPNDRFFAVRPEGSVSTLKIQRTERGDSAVYLCASMRTGGNSPLHFGNGTRLTVT.

This clonotype occurred many times. The V call is TRBV5-1, the J call TRBJ1-1; TRBD1 might be the D (5 bases). Germline V gene data show CDR1 as SGHRS and CDR2 as YFSETQ. V was cut by 4 bases and J by 4 bases, with 20 bases left in between. The CDR3 sequence is 16 residues long. As DNA, the CDR3 is TGCGCCAGCAGCCCAACCGCCGACAGTTTCGGCACTGAAGCTTTCTTT. This sequence encodes CASSPTADSFGTEAFF.

This clonotype was seen repeatedly, ten times or more. V and J are TRBV5-6 and TRBJ2-7; 7 bases agree with TRBD1. Germline CDR1 SGHDT, CDR2 YYEEEE. This CDR3 has 15 amino acids. Trimming removed 4 bases from V and 2 bases from J; junction bases left unmatched: 9. The CDR3 loop reads CASSEYRGKPYEQYF. CDR3 bases: TGTGCCAGCAGCGAATACAGGGGAAAACCCTACGAGCAGTACTTC.

This clonotype was detected ten times or more. CDR3 sequence reads: CASSPPRGIAKNIQYF. CDR3 nucleotide sequence: TGTGCCAGCAGTCCCCCAAGGGGAATAGCCAAAAACATTCAGTACTTC. V is TRBV12-3 or TRBV12-4 and J is TRBJ2-4; a possible D gene is TRBD1 (5 bases). Trimming left V 5 bases short and J 0 bases short, with 14 bases between. The CDR3 covers 16 residues.

In this sample, this clonotype turned up many times. The chain employs TRBV5-1 and TRBJ1-6; D is possibly TRBD1 (5 bases). The CDR3 has 13 residues. V was trimmed by 5 bases and J by 5 bases, leaving 8 bases between them. Per the germline V gene, CDR1 is SGHRS and CDR2 is YFSETQ. DNA for the CDR3: TGCGCCAGCAGAGACAGCGATAATTCACCCCTCCACTTT. Its protein is CASRDSDNSPLHF.

This clonotype was detected ten times or more. This rearrangement joins TRBV5-1 to TRBJ2-5, with D possibly called TRBD1 or TRBD2 (5 bases each). Germline CDR1 and CDR2: SGHRS and YFSETQ. The CDR3 covers 15 residues. Trimming shortened V by 4 bases and J by 3 bases, and 16 bases separated the two germline ends. CDR3 loop: CASSPGVRGEETQYF. The CDR3 bases are TGCGCCAGCAGCCCGGGCGTTCGAGGGGAAGAGACCCAGTACTTC.

The J gene is TRBJ2-4, the V gene TRBV20-1; the D is unclear. V lost 0 bases to trimming and J lost 5 bases, with 8 bases between them. This CDR3 is built from 13 residues. Germline V CDR1 and CDR2: DFQATT, SNEGSKA (reference sequence). In DNA, the CDR3 is TGCAGTGCTAGAGAGGTCACAGAAAACATTCAGTACTTC. This sequence encodes CSAREVTENIQYF.

This clonotype was picked up many times. This chain uses TRBV5-1 with TRBJ2-1; 8 bases are shared with TRBD2. V lost 0 bases to trimming and J lost 1 base; unmatched junction nucleotides: 9. Germline V lookup: CDR1 SGHRS, CDR2 YFSETQ. The CDR3 has 18 amino acids. CDR3 nucleotides: TGCGCCAGCAGCTTGGCCGGCAGACTAGCGAGGTCCTACAATGAGCAGTTCTTC. Translated: CASSLAGRLARSYNEQFF. The complete variable domain, with remaining parts taken from reference TRBV5-1 and TRBJ2-1, reads KAGVTQTPRYLIKTRGQQVTLSCSPISGHRSVSWYQQTPGQGLQFLFEYFSETQRNKGNFPGRFSGRQFSNSRSEMNVSTLELGDSALYLCASSLAGRLARSYNEQFFGPGTRLTVL.

This clonotype appeared many times. The J gene is TRBJ2-6, the V gene TRBV7-2, with TRBD2 identical over 8 bases. The germline gives CDR1 SGHTA, CDR2 FQGNSA. V lost 7 bases, J lost 0 bases, and 8 bases stayed unmatched. This CDR3 is built from 17 residues. CDR3 residues: CASTKVRGVSGANVLTF. The CDR3 DNA reads as TGTGCCAGCACCAAAGTGCGGGGGGTCTCTGGGGCCAACGTCCTGACTTTC.

Ten or more counts support this clonotype. V gene TRBV5-1 combines with J gene TRBJ2-1, with TRBD1 as a possible D gene (6 bases). The CDR3 has 16 residues. V lost 0 bases to trimming and J lost 8 bases, with 18 bases between them. Germline V gives CDR1 SGHRS, CDR2 YFSETQ. The CDR3 DNA follows: TGCGCCAGCAGCTTGGCCGTGGACAGAGGCCTGGATGAGCAGTTCTTC. Its protein is CASSLAVDRGLDEQFF.

The CDR3 DNA follows: TGCAGTGCGCTGACTAGCGGCGGAAGGTACAATGAGCAGTTCTTC. The encoded protein is CSALTSGGRYNEQFF. The chain couples TRBV20-1 to TRBJ2-1, with 9 bases lining up with TRBD2. The germline V gene has CDR1 DFQATT and CDR2 SNEGSKA (reference sequence). The CDR3 sequence is 15 residues long. With 6 bases clipped from V and 4 bases from J, the junction kept 10 bases outside the gene matches.